These T cell receptor beta chains were read from a single sample in a study of blood T cells in healthy people across ages. TCRdb independently ran MiXCR on the 5' RACE reads; one entry per CDR3 protein. The sample has about 1,000,000 distinct CDR3 sequences, roughly 45% seen once; the top ten hold over 15%. Source material: blood. The receptors were gathered from a woman aged 60-75 years in good health. Each CDR3 is given with its conserved first and last residue. A D gene is named only where the DNA matches it firmly. Size tells how often a clone was seen (once, few, many) or the class of an expanded clone, and some rows leave it out.

D	V	length	J	size	CDR3	DNA
TRBD2	TRBV15	20	TRBJ2-1	NA	CATSRDWVTSGSTDYNEQFF	TGTGCCACCAGCAGAGATTGGGTGACTAGCGGGAGCACAGACTACAATGAGCAGTTCTTC
TRBD1	TRBV10-1	16	TRBJ2-3	once	CASSEHRGQGTDTQYF	TGCGCCAGCAGTGAACACAGGGGGCAGGGGACAGATACGCAGTATTTT
TRBD2	TRBV6-8	15	TRBJ2-3	NA	CAGSGLAGERDTQYF	TGTGCCGGCAGTGGCCTAGCGGGAGAGAGAGATACGCAGTATTTT
NA	TRBV14	14	TRBJ1-2	NA	CASSAGGPSYGYTF	TGTGCCAGCAGCGCCGGGGGGCCTAGCTATGGCTACACCTTC
NA	TRBV2	13	TRBJ2-1	NA	CASSQGAFTEQFF	TGTGCCAGCAGCCAAGGGGCGTTTACCGAGCAGTTCTTC
NA	TRBV21-1	14	TRBJ2-1	NA	CASSKVPRPNEQFF	TGTGCCAGCAGCAAAGTCCCTCGTCCCAATGAGCAGTTCTTC
TRBD2	TRBV20-1	15	TRBJ2-1	few	CSASAPSGRPNEQFF	TGCAGTGCTAGCGCACCTAGCGGGAGACCCAATGAGCAGTTCTTC
TRBD2	TRBV6-5	16	TRBJ2-1	NA	CASSYRAGGFYNEQFF	TGTGCCAGCAGTTACAGGGCGGGAGGATTCTACAATGAGCAGTTCTTC
NA	TRBV5-6	14	TRBJ2-7	NA	CASNIGGSSYEQYF	TGTGCCAGCAATATCGGGGGTAGCTCCTACGAGCAGTACTTC
TRBD2	TRBV6-2/TRBV6-3	16	TRBJ2-1	NA	CASSWRTSGRLNEQFF	TGTGCCAGCAGTTGGCGGACTAGCGGGAGGCTCAATGAGCAGTTCTTC
NA	TRBV5-1	13	TRBJ2-3	NA	CASSLTVSDTQYF	TGCGCCAGCAGCTTGACCGTATCAGATACGCAGTATTTT
NA	TRBV12-3/TRBV12-4	16	TRBJ2-1	NA	CASSFHRLTGINEQFF	TGTGCCAGCAGCTTTCATAGACTGACTGGCATTAATGAGCAGTTCTTC
TRBD2	TRBV10-3	15	TRBJ2-5	NA	CAIRSSRGGQETQYF	TGTGCCATCAGATCCTCCCGGGGGGGTCAAGAGACCCAGTACTTC
NA	TRBV5-1	14	TRBJ1-4	few	CASSETFKREKLFF	TGCGCCAGCAGCGAAACATTTAAGAGGGAAAAACTGTTTTTT
NA	TRBV11-2	16	TRBJ2-3	few	CASSFLGGPYTDTQYF	TGTGCCAGCAGCTTCTTGGGAGGCCCCTACACAGATACGCAGTATTTT
NA	TRBV7-3	15	TRBJ2-1	NA	CASMEGHTPYNEQFF	TGTGCCAGCATGGAGGGACACACTCCCTACAATGAGCAGTTCTTC
NA	TRBV27	14	TRBJ2-7	few	CASSDDSPPYEQYF	TGTGCCAGCAGCGATGACAGCCCCCCCTACGAGCAGTACTTC
NA	TRBV5-1	13	TRBJ2-3	NA	CASRSGRQDTQYF	TGCGCCAGCAGATCAGGGAGGCAAGATACGCAGTATTTT
TRBD1	TRBV28	14	TRBJ1-2	NA	CASAETGGNYGYTF	TGTGCCAGCGCTGAGACAGGGGGAAACTATGGCTACACCTTC
TRBD2	TRBV29-1	14	TRBJ2-1	NA	CSGGREANQNEQFF	TGCAGCGGGGGGCGGGAGGCCAACCAGAATGAGCAGTTCTTC
TRBD1	TRBV5-1	14	TRBJ2-3	NA	CASSTGQGADTQYF	TGCGCCAGCAGCACCGGACAGGGAGCAGATACGCAGTATTTT